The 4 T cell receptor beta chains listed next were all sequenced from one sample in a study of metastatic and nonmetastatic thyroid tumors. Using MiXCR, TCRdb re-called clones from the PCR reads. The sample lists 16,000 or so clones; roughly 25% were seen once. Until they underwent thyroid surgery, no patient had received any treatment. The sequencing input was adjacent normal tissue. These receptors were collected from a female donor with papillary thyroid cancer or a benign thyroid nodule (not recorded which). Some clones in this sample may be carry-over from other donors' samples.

DNA for the CDR3: TGTGCCAGCAGCCGGACAGCCCCTCGGGACAATCAGCCCCAGCATTTT. Translating it yields CASSRTAPRDNQPQHF. The chain recombines TRBV6-1 with TRBJ1-5; perhaps TRBD1 as D (6 bases). CDR1 MNHNS and CDR2 SASEGT come from the germline V gene. CDR3 length: 16 residues. V lost 6 bases, J lost 3 bases, and 18 bases lay in between.

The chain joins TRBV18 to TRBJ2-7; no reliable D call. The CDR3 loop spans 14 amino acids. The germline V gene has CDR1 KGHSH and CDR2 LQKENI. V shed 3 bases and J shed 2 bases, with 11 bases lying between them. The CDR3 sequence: CASSPNGPAYEQYF. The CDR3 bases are TGTGCCAGCTCACCCAACGGACCTGCCTACGAGCAGTACTTC.

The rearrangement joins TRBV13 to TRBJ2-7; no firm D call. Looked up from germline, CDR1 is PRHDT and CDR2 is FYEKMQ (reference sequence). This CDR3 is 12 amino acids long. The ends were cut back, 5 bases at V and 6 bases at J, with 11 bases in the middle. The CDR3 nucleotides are TGTGCCAGCAGCCGCTACCAAGGCGAGCAGTACTTC. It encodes CASSRYQGEQYF.

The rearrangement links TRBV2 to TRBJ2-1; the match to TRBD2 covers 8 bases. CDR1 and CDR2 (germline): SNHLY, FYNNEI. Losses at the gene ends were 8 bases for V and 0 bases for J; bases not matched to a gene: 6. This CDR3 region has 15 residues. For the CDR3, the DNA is TGTGCCAGCTCGGGGGGGAAATCCTCCTACAATGAGCAGTTCTTC. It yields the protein CASSGGKSSYNEQFF.